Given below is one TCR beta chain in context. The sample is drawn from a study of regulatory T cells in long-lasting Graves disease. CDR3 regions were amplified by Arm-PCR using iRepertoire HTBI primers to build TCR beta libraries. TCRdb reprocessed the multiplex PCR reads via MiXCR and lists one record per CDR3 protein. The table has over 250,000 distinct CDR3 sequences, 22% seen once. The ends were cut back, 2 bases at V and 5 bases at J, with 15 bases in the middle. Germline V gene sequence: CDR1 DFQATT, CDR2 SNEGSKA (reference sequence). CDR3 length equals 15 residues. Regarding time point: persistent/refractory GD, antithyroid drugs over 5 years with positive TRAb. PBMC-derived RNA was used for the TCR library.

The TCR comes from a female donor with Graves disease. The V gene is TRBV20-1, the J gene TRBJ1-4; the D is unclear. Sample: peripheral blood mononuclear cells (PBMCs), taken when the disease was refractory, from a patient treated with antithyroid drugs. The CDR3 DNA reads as TGCAGTGCTAGACCCTCAGGTGTTAGGAATGAAAAACTGTTTTTT. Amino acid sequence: CSARPSGVRNEKLFF.